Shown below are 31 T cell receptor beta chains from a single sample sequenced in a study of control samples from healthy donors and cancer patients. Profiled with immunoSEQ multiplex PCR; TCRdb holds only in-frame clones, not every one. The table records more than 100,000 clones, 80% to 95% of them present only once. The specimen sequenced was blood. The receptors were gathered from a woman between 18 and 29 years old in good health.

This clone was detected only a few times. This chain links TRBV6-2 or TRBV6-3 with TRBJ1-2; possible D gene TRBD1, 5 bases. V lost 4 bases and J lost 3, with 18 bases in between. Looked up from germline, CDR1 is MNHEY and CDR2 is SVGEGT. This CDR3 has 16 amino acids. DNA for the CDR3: TGTGCCAGCAGTTCCCACCCCGTCCAGGGCGACTATGGCTACACCTTC. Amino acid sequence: CASSSHPVQGDYGYTF.

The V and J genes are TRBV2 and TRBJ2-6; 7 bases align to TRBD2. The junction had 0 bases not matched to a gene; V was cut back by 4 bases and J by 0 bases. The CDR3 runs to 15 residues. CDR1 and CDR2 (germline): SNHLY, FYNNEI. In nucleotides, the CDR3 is TGTGCCAGCAGTGGGGGGGGCTCTGGGGCCAACGTCCTGACTTTC. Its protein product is CASSGGGSGANVLTF.

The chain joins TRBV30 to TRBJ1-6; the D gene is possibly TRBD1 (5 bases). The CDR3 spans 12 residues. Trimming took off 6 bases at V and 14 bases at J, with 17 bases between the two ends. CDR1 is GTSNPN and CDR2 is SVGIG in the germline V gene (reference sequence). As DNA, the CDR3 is TGTGCCTGTAACCGGGACCATGCGACCCTCCACTTT. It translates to CACNRDHATLHF.

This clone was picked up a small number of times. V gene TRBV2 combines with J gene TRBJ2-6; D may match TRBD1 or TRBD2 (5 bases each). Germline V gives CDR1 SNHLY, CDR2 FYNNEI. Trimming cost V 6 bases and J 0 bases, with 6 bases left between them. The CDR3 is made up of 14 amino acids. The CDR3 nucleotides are TGTGCCAGCAGGGGGGACTCTGGGGCCAACGTCCTGACTTTC. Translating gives CASRGDSGANVLTF.

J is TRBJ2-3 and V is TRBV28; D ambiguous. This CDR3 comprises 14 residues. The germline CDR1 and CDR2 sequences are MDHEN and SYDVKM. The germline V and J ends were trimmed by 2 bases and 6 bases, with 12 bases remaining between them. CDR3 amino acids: CASSLASVGDTQYF. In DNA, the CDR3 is TGTGCCAGCAGTTTAGCCTCCGTGGGGGATACGCAGTATTTT.

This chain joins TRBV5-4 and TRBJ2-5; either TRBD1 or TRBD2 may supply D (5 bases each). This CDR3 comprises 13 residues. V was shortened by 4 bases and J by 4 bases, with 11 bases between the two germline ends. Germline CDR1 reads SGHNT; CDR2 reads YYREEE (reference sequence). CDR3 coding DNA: TGTGCCAGCAGCGGTCGGGACGGAGAGACCCAGTACTTC. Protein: CASSGRDGETQYF.

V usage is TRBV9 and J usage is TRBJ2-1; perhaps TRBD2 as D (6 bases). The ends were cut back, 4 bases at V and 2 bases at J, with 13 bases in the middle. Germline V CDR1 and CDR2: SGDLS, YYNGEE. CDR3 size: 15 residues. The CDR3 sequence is CASSTSTSAYNEQFF. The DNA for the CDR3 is TGTGCCAGCAGCACATCGACTAGTGCCTACAATGAGCAGTTCTTC.

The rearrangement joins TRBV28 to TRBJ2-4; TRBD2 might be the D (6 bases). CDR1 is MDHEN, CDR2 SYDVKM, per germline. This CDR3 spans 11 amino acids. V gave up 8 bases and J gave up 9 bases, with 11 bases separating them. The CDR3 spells CASGRGGIQYF. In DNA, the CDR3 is TGTGCCAGCGGACGGGGAGGCATTCAGTACTTC.

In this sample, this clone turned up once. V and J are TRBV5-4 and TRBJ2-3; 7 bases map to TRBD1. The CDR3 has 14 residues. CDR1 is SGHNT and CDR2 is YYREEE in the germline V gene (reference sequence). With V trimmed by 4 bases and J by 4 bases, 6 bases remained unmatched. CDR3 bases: TGTGCCAGCAGCCTAGAACAGGGGTCAGATACGCAGTATTTT. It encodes CASSLEQGSDTQYF.

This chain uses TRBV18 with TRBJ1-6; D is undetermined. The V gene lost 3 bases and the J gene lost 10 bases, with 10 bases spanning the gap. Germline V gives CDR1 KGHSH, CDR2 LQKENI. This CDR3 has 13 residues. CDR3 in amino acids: CASSPNLGSPLHF. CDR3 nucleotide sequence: TGTGCCAGCTCACCTAACCTGGGATCACCCCTCCACTTT.

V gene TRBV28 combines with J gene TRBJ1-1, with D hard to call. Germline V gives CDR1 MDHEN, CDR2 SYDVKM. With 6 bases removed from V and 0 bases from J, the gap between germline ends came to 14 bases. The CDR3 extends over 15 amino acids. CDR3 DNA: TGTGCCAGCAGCGTCGCTGCAATACTGAACACTGAAGCTTTCTTT. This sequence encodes CASSVAAILNTEAFF.

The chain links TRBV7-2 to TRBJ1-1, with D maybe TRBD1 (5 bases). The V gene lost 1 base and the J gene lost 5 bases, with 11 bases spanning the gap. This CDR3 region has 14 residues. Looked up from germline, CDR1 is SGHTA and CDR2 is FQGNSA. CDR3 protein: CASSLGRGITEAFF. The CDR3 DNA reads TGTGCCAGCAGCTTAGGACGGGGCATAACTGAAGCTTTCTTT.

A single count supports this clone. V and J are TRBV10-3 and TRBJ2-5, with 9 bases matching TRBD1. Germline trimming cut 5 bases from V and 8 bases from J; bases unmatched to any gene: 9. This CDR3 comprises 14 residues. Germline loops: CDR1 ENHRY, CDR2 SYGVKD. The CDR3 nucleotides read TGTGCCATCAGTCGGACAGGGGACCGCGAAACCCAGTACTTC. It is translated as CAISRTGDRETQYF.

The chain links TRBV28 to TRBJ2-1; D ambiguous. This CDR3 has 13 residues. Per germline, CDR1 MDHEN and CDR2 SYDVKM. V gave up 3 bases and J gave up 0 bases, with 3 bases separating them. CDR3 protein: CASSFSSYNEQFF. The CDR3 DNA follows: TGTGCCAGCAGTTTCAGCTCCTACAATGAGCAGTTCTTC. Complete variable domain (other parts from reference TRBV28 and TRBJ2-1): DVKVTQSSRYLVKRTGEKVFLECVQDMDHENMFWYRQDPGLGLRLIYFSYDVKMKEKGDIPEGYSVSREKKERFSLILESASTNQTSMYLCASSFSSYNEQFFGPGTRLTVL.

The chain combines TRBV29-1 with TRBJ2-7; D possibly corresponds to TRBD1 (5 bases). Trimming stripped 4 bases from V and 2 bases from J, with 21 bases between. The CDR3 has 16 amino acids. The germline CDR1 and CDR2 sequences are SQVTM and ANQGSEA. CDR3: CSVVLPRSGRAYEQYF. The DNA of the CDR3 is TGCAGCGTTGTGCTCCCCCGGTCTGGCAGGGCCTACGAGCAGTACTTC.

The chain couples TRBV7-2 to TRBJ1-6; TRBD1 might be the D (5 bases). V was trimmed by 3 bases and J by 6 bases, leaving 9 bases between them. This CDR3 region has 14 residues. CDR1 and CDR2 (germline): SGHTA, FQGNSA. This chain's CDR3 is CASSLGGFNSPLHF. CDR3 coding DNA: TGTGCCAGCAGCTTGGGGGGATTTAATTCACCCCTCCACTTT.

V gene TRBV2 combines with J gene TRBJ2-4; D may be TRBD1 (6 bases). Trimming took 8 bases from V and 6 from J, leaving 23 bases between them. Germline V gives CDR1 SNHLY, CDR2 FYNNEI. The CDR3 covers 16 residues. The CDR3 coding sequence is TGTGCCAGCCAAGGGACAAGGAACCCACTCGGAAACATTCAGTACTTC. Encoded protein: CASQGTRNPLGNIQYF. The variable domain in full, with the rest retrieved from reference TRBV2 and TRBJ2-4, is EPEVTQTPSHQVTQMGQEVILRCVPISNHLYFYWYRQILGQKVEFLVSFYNNEISEKSEIFDDQFSVERPDGSNFTLKIRSTKLEDSAMYFCASQGTRNPLGNIQYFGAGTRLSVL.

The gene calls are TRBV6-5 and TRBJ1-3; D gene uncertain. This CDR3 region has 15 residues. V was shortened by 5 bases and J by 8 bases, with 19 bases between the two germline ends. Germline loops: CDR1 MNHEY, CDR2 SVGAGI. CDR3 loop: CASSPVGTQVDTIYF. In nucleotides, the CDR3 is TGTGCCAGCAGTCCGGTGGGTACCCAGGTGGACACCATATATTTT.

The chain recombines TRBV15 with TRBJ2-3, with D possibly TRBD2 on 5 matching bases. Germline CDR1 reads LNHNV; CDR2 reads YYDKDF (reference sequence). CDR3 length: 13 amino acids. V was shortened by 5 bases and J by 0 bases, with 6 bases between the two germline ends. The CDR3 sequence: CATSGRSTDTQYF. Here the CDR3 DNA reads TGTGCCACCAGCGGGAGAAGCACAGATACGCAGTATTTT.

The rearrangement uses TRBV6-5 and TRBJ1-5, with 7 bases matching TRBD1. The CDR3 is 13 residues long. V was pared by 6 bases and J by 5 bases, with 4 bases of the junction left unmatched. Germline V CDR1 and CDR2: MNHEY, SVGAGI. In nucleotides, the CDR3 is TGTGCCAGCAGCACAGGGGTTCATCAGCCCCAGCATTTT. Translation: CASSTGVHQPQHF.

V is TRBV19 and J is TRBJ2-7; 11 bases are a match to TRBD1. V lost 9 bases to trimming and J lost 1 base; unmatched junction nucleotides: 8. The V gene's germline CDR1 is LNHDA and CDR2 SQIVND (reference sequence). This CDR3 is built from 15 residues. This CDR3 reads CASASGTGGSYEQYF. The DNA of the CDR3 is TGTGCCAGCGCAAGTGGGACAGGGGGATCCTACGAGCAGTACTTC.

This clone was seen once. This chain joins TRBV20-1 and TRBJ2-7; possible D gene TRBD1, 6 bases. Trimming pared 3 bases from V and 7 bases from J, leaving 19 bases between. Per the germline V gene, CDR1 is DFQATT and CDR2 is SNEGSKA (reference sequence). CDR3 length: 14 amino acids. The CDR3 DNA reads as TGCAGTGCTAGTCCGCCAGGGGCGGTACAGGAGCAGTACTTC. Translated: CSASPPGAVQEQYF.

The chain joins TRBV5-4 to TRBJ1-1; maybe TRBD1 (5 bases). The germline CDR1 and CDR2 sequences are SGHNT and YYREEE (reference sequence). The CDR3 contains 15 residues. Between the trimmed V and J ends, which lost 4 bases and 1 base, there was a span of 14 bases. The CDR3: CASSPNRDRNTEAFF. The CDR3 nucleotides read TGTGCCAGCAGCCCGAACCGTGACAGGAACACTGAAGCTTTCTTT.

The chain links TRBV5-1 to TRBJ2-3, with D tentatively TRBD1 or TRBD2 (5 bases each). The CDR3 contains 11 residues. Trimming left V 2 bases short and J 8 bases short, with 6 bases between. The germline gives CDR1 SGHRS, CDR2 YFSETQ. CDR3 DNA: TGCGCCAGCAGCTTTGGGGGTACGCAGTATTTT. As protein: CASSFGGTQYF.

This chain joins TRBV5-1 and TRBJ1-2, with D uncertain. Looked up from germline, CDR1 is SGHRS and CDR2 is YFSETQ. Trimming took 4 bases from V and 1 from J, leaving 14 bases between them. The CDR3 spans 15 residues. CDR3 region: CASSLTGNSNYGYTF. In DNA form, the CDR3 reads TGCGCCAGCAGCCTGACGGGAAACAGTAACTATGGCTACACCTTC.

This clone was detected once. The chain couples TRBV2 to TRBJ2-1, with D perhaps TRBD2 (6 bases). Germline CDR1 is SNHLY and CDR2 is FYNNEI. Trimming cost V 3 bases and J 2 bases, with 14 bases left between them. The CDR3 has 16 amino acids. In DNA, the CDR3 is TGTGCCAGCAGTGATTTCGGTAGCGGAACCTACAATGAGCAGTTCTTC. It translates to CASSDFGSGTYNEQFF.

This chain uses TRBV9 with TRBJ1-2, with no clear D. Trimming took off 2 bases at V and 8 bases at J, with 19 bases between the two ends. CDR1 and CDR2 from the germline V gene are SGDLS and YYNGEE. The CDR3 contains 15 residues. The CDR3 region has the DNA TGTGCCAGCAGCGTGGATGGATCGGGATCCCAAGGCTACACCTTC. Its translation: CASSVDGSGSQGYTF.

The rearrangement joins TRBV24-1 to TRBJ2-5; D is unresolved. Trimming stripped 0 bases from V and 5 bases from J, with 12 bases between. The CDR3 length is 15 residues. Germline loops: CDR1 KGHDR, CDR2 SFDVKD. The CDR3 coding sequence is TGTGCCACCAGTGATTTGGACGGAGATCTGGAGACCCAGTACTTC. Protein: CATSDLDGDLETQYF.

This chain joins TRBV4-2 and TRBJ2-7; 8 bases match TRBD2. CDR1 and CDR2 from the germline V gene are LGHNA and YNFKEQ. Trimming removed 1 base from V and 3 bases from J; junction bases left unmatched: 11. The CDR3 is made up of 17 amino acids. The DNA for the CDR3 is TGTGCCAGCAGCCAAGTCAGCGGGAGTTCTCCCTACTACGAGCAGTACTTC. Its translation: CASSQVSGSSPYYEQYF.

CDR3 coding DNA: TGTGCCTGGAGTCAACCGGGACAGAGAAACACCATATATTTT. Protein sequence: CAWSQPGQRNTIYF. V and J are TRBV30 and TRBJ1-3; 7 bases match TRBD1. Germline V gives CDR1 GTSNPN, CDR2 SVGIG (reference sequence). Trimming at V came to 2 bases and at J to 5 bases, leaving 6 bases not matched to a gene. This CDR3 is 14 amino acids long.

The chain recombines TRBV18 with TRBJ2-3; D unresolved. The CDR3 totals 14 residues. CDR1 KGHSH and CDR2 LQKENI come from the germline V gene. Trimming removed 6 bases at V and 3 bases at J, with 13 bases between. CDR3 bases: TGTGCCAGCTCTTTGGGGATGGGGACAGATACGCAGTATTTT. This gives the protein CASSLGMGTDTQYF.